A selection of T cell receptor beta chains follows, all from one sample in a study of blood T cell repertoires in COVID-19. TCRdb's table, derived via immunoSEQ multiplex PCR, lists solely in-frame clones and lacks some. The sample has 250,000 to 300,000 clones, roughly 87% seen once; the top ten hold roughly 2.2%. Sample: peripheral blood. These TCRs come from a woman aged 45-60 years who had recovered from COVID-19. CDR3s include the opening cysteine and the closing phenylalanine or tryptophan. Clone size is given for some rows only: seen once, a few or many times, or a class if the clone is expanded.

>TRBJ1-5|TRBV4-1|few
CASSQDSGIGRNQPQHF
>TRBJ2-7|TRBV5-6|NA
CASSLVLLRVQYF
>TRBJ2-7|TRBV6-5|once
CASSSSGRVGEQYF
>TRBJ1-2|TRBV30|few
CAWRPRTLLDGYTF
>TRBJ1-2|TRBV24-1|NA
CATSDWRSGGNYGYTF
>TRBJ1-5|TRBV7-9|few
CASSSYGGQPQHF
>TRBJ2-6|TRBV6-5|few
CASRQDIGANVLTF
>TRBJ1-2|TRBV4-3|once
CASSQDRNREEEGYTF
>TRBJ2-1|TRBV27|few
CASRPLLPQVREQFF
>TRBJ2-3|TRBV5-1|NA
CASSLAIAHTAGETQYF
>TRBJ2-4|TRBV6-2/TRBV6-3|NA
CASSPTSGGAVSRAKNIQYF
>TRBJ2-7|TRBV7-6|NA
CASSLEGRAPNYEQYF
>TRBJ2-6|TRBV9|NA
CASSKPGAGANVLTF
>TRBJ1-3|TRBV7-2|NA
CASSLGGWSGNTIYF
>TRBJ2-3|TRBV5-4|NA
CASSPSGTTTDTQYF
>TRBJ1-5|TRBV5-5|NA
CASNRHSGDQPQHF
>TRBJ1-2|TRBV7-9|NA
CASSLKLNYGYTF
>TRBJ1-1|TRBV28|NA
CASSLRGNTEAFF
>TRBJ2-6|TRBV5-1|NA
CASSLGGQGASGANVLTF
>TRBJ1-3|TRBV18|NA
CASSPVTGSGNTIYF
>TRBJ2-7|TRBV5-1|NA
CASSLVSQGMHEQYF
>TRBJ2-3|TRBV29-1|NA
CSVDLLSGGLTDTQYF
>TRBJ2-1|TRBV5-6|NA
CASSSSQTYNEQFF
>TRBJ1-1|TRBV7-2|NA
CASSLGGMNTEAFF
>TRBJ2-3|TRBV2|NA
CASKYYSGRVSTDTQYF
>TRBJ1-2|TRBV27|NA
CASSWAASNYGYTF
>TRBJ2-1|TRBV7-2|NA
CASSKRERSNEQFF
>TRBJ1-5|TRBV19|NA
CASSIFSGTGVNQPQHF
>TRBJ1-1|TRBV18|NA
CASSLRGGVGTEAFF
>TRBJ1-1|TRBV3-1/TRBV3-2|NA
CASSPTATGRGAFF
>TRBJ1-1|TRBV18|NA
CASSPGETEAFF
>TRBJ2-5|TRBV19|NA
CASSIVAAGTSGRSYKETQYF
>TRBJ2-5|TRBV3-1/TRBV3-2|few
CASSQSDREPQETQYF
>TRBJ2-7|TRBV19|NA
CASKAGTSGYYEQYF
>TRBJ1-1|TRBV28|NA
CASSFDEGRYTEAFF
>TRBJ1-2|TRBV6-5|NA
CASSQTALNYGYTF
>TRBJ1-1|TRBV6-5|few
CASRPWGQEDTEAFF
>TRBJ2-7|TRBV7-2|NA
CASSFGLAGTYEQYF
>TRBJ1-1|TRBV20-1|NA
CSAEGFTEAFF
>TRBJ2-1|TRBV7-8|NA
CASSLEGTSTDEQFF
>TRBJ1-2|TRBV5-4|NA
CASSPGYNYGYTF
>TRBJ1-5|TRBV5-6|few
CASSLLYSNQPQHF
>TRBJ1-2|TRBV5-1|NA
CASSEVGQSLGYGYTF
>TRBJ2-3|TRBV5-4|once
CASSLRGTDTQYF
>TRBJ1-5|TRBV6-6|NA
CASSYPQNSNQPQHF
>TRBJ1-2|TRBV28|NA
CASSLSGQGYNYGYTF
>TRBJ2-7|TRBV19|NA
CASSPRQGLAYEQYF
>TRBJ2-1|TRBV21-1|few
CASSGDLEQFF
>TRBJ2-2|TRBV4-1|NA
CASSQDLASGNTGELFF
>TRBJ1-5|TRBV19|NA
CASSMGSPQHF
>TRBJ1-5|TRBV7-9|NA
CASTKDTYTNQPQHF
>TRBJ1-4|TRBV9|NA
CASSPRGSTNEKLFF
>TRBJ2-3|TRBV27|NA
CASSPGGARGDTQYF
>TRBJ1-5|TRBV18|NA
CASSRGHDDNQPQHF
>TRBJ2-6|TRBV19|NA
CASSIEGHSGANVLTF